Below, one TCR beta chain is given with its context. These data belong to a study of cytomegalovirus exposure and HLA in healthy donors. Vbeta (60) and Jbeta (13) primers were used in the PCR. The method was immunoSEQ multiplex PCR; TCRdb's version includes in-frame clones alone and lacks a portion of them. The data show 90,000 or so clones, with about four fifths seen just once and approximately 3.6% held by the top ten. Germline CDR1 is MDHEN and CDR2 is SYDVKM. The CDR3 runs 13 residues. V lost 2 bases, J lost 4 bases, and 9 bases lay in between. V usage is TRBV28 and J usage is TRBJ2-7; tentative D call: TRBD2 (6 bases). This sequence originates from a young man in good health and CMV-seropositive. Sequencing was performed on PBMCs. CDR3 sequence: CASSLGRGYEQYF. In DNA, the CDR3 is TGTGCCAGCAGTTTAGGGCGGGGATACGAGCAGTACTTC.